A selection of T cell receptor beta chains follows, all from one sample in a study of blood T cell repertoires in COVID-19. Here immunoSEQ multiplex PCR was the method, and the copy in TCRdb shows in-frame clones only, minus some. Here the sample spans hundreds of thousands of clones, approximately 90% being singletons. The sequencing sample was made of PBMCs or T cells enriched from blood (not recorded which). Receptors originate from a woman between 18 and 29 years old who had been exposed to COVID-19. Each CDR3 is given with its conserved first and last residue. The D gene is left open where the match is weak. Rows give clone size only sometimes, using once, few, many, or a class for an expanded clone.

d_gene | abundance | j_gene | v_gene | CDR3aa | CDR3nt
NA | NA | TRBJ1-4 | TRBV5-1 | CASSLGGQGNEKLFF | TGCGCCAGCAGCTTGGGCGGCCAGGGGAACGAAAAACTGTTTTTT
TRBD1 | NA | TRBJ2-3 | TRBV28 | CASSSGGAGTDTQYF | TGTGCCAGCAGTTCAGGGGGCGCCGGCACAGATACGCAGTATTTT
NA | NA | TRBJ2-1 | TRBV4-2 | CASSLNSRKSYNEQFF | TGTGCCAGCAGCCTTAACTCGAGAAAATCATACAATGAGCAGTTCTTC
NA | NA | TRBJ2-2 | TRBV28 | CASSFPHSNTGELFF | TGTGCCAGCAGTTTTCCCCACTCGAACACCGGGGAGCTGTTTTTT
NA | NA | TRBJ2-2 | TRBV6-5 | CASSTPGVRGELFF | TGTGCCAGCAGTACTCCAGGGGTGCGCGGGGAGCTGTTTTTT
NA | few | TRBJ1-2 | TRBV24-1 | CAASTGLWGYTF | TGTGCCGCGTCTACAGGGTTGTGGGGCTACACCTTC
TRBD1 | NA | TRBJ1-6 | TRBV28 | CASSLADRANSPLHF | TGTGCCAGCAGTTTAGCTGACAGGGCGAATTCACCCCTCCACTTT
TRBD2 | NA | TRBJ2-3 | TRBV7-2 | CASSLVRERAWDTQYF | TGTGCCAGCAGCTTAGTGCGGGAGAGAGCATGGGATACGCAGTATTTT
TRBD2 | NA | TRBJ2-3 | TRBV5-1 | CASSLGASGMGTDTQYF | TGCGCCAGCAGCTTGGGGGCTAGCGGGATGGGAACAGATACGCAGTATTTT
TRBD1 | NA | TRBJ1-4 | TRBV28 | CASSRQGVEKLFF | TGTGCCAGCAGTCGACAGGGTGTTGAAAAACTGTTTTTT
TRBD2 | NA | TRBJ2-3 | TRBV28 | CASSLGLAGPDTQYF | TGTGCCAGCAGTTTAGGTCTAGCGGGCCCAGATACGCAGTATTTT
NA | once | TRBJ1-5 | TRBV5-5 | CASSLISNQPQHF | TGTGCCAGCAGCTTGATCTCCAATCAGCCCCAGCATTTT
NA | NA | TRBJ2-7 | TRBV19 | CASSMIGGSYEQYF | TGTGCCAGTAGTATGATTGGAGGTTCCTACGAGCAGTACTTC
NA | NA | TRBJ2-4 | TRBV19 | CASSRKGGSQYF | TGTGCCAGTAGTAGAAAAGGAGGGAGCCAGTACTTC
NA | NA | TRBJ2-7 | TRBV6-5 | CASGRAVYSYEQYF | TGTGCCAGCGGCCGAGCGGTTTACTCCTACGAGCAGTACTTC
TRBD1 | NA | TRBJ1-2 | TRBV5-1 | CASSLEQGVSGYTF | TGCGCCAGCAGCTTGGAACAGGGGGTGAGTGGCTACACCTTC
TRBD1 | NA | TRBJ2-7 | TRBV12-3/TRBV12-4 | CASSNRGNREQYF | TGTGCCAGCAGTAACAGGGGAAATAGGGAGCAGTACTTC